These 12 T cell receptor beta chains were sequenced from one sample in a study of T cell responses to AZD1222 COVID-19 vaccine. TCRdb's copy holds only in-frame clones and misses some; the assay was immunoSEQ multiplex PCR. The table lists roughly 180,000 clones, just over 90% of them singletons. This material consisted of peripheral blood, taken on day 0 of AZD1222 vaccination. The origin of the receptors is an adult in good health.

The V and J genes are TRBV25-1 and TRBJ2-5; D is ambiguous. The CDR3 runs 17 residues. Trimming removed 0 bases from V and 0 bases from J, with 14 bases in between. The germline V gene has CDR1 MGHDK and CDR2 SYGVNS. The DNA of the CDR3 is TGTGCCAGCAGTGAATATTTTGCGGCAGGCTACCAAGAGACCCAGTACTTC. Its translation is CASSEYFAAGYQETQYF.

V and J are TRBV10-1 and TRBJ1-1; D is unclear. V was trimmed by 5 bases and J by 0 bases, leaving 13 bases between them. The CDR3 loop spans 15 amino acids. The germline V gene encodes CDR1 WNHNN and CDR2 SYGVQD (reference sequence). CDR3 in amino acids: CASSLRNTLNTEAFF. The CDR3 DNA reads TGCGCCAGCAGTCTGAGAAACACCTTGAACACTGAAGCTTTCTTT.

V gene TRBV7-2 combines with J gene TRBJ1-3; the D is unclear. Trimming cost V 3 bases and J 0 bases, with 12 bases left between them. Germline V gives CDR1 SGHTA, CDR2 FQGNSA. The CDR3 is 16 residues long. DNA for the CDR3: TGTGCCAGCAGCTTCGGACGGAGAAGCTCTGGAAACACCATATATTTT. As protein: CASSFGRRSSGNTIYF.

The V call is TRBV19, the J call TRBJ1-1; 11 positions agree with TRBD1. CDR1 and CDR2 (germline): LNHDA, SQIVND (reference sequence). There are 17 residues in the CDR3. J was trimmed by 1 base and V by 3 bases; bases with no gene match: 7. CDR3 nucleotide sequence: TGTGCCAGTAGTATGTCAGGGACAGGGGGGTCGAACACTGAAGCTTTCTTT. Its protein product is CASSMSGTGGSNTEAFF.

V gene TRBV30 combines with J gene TRBJ1-2; D is uncertain. In germline, CDR1 is GTSNPN, CDR2 SVGIG (reference sequence). This CDR3 comprises 11 residues. V lost 4 bases, J lost 8 bases, and 11 bases lay in between. The CDR3 sequence is CAWTRDGGYTF. The CDR3 DNA is TGTGCCTGGACAAGGGATGGGGGCTACACCTTC.

The rearrangement joins TRBV24-1 to TRBJ1-1; D not certain. The V and J ends lost 5 bases and 3 bases respectively, with 6 bases between them. This CDR3 spans 12 amino acids. Per the germline V gene, CDR1 is KGHDR and CDR2 is SFDVKD. CDR3 DNA: TGTGCCACCAGTGGCCCCGACACTGAAGCTTTCTTT. This translates into CATSGPDTEAFF.

The chain links TRBV19 to TRBJ1-1; 7 bases line up with TRBD1. The CDR3 has 15 residues. J was trimmed by 1 base and V by 4 bases; bases with no gene match: 6. Germline V CDR1 and CDR2: LNHDA, SQIVND (reference sequence). This CDR3 is CASSSETGTNTEAFF. The CDR3 DNA sequence: TGTGCCAGTAGTAGCGAGACAGGGACGAACACTGAAGCTTTCTTT.

V and J are TRBV7-2 and TRBJ2-5, with 13 positions matching TRBD2. J gave up 5 bases and V 3 bases, and 3 bases lay outside the gene matches. Germline V CDR1 and CDR2: SGHTA, FQGNSA. CDR3 length: 15 residues. The CDR3 DNA sequence: TGTGCCAGCAGCTTTTGGACTAGCGGGGGTGAGACCCAGTACTTC. It translates to CASSFWTSGGETQYF.

This rearrangement joins TRBV1 to TRBJ2-1; the table's D call, TRBD2, has no DNA check behind it. TRBV1 is listed as a pseudogene. The CDR3 sequence is 18 residues long. The CDR3 loop is CTSSQDTAGEESGGEQFF. The CDR3 DNA follows: TGCACCAGCAGCCAAGACACTGCGGGGGAGGAGAGTGGGGGTGAGCAGTTCTTC.

The chain has TRBV19 and TRBJ2-7; TRBD1 is a possible D gene (6 bases). CDR3 length equals 16 residues. V was clipped by 4 bases and J by 7 bases, with 23 bases between them. Germline V gene lookup returns CDR1 LNHDA and CDR2 SQIVND (reference sequence). CDR3: CASSTLPGAATWEQYF. CDR3 bases: TGTGCCAGTAGTACCCTCCCAGGGGCAGCTACGTGGGAGCAGTACTTC.

This clone was recorded a few times. DNA of the CDR3: TGTGCCAGCAGTTACTCGGGGGGGGGCACACAAGCCAAAAACATTCAGTACTTC. Encoded protein: CASSYSGGGTQAKNIQYF. The rearrangement uses TRBV6-2 or TRBV6-3 and TRBJ2-4, with D perhaps matching TRBD2 (7 bases). The V gene's germline CDR1 is MNHEY and CDR2 SVGEGT. The CDR3 extends over 18 amino acids. V was clipped by 0 bases and J by 0 bases, with 15 bases between them.

This chain joins TRBV5-4 and TRBJ1-4; no clear D. Trimming stripped 1 base from V and 3 bases from J, with 10 bases between. Germline V gene lookup returns CDR1 SGHNT and CDR2 YYREEE (reference sequence). There are 15 residues in the CDR3. DNA of the CDR3: TGTGCCAGCAGCTTGCCTCCAGGTTCTAATGAAAAACTGTTTTTT. This translates into CASSLPPGSNEKLFF.